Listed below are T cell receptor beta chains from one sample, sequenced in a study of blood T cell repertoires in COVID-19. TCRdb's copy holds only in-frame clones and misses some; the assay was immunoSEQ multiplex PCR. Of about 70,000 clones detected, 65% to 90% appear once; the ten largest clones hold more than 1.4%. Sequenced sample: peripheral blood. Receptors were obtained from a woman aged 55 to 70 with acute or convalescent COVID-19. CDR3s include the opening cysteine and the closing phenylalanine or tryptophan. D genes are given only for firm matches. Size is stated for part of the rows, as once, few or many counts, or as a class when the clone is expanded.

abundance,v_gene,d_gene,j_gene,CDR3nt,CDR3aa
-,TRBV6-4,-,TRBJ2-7,TGTGCCAGCAGTGACTCGAATAGGGGGATGGGCTACGAGCAGTACTTC,CASSDSNRGMGYEQYF
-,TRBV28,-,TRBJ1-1,TGTGCCAGCAGTCCCGAGTCTCGAGGCCTGAACACTGAAGCTTTCTTT,CASSPESRGLNTEAFF
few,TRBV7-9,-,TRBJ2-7,TGTGCCAGCAGCTCCCCAGGGGAGCAGTACTTC,CASSSPGEQYF
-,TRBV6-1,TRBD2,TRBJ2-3,TGTGCCAGCAGTGAAGCAGGGCTAGCGGGGGGAAAAGATACGCAGTATTTT,CASSEAGLAGGKDTQYF
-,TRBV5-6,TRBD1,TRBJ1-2,TGTGCCAGCAGCCCGGCGGGGACAGGGGTGTATTATGGCTACACCTTC,CASSPAGTGVYYGYTF
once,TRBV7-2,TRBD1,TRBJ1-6,TGTGCCAGCAGCCCTGATACAGGGGCCCATAATTCACCCCTCCACTTT,CASSPDTGAHNSPLHF
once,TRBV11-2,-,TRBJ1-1,TGTGCCAGCAGCTTCCATAACACTGAAGCTTTCTTT,CASSFHNTEAFF
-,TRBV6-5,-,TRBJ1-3,TGTGCCAGCAAACCTCCAGCCCGGGACACCATATATTTT,CASKPPARDTIYF
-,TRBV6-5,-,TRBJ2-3,TGTGCCAGCAGTTACTCTCGCCAGCGGGCAGATACGCAGTATTTT,CASSYSRQRADTQYF
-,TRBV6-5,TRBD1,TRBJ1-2,TGTGCCAGCAGCATAGACAGGGGGATTCAAGGCTACACCTTC,CASSIDRGIQGYTF
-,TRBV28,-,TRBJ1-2,TGTGCCAGCTGGGCAGGCGGCCAGGGCGTGGCGGACGGTTATGGCTACACCTTC,CASWAGGQGVADGYGYTF
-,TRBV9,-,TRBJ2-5,TGTGCCAGCAGCGCAATGGATATGGGGGCTCCAGAGACCCAGTACTTC,CASSAMDMGAPETQYF
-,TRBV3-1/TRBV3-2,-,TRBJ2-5,TGTGCCAGCAGCTCGAGCGGGCAAGAGACCCAGTACTTC,CASSSSGQETQYF
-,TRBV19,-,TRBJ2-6,TGTGCCAGTAGTATTATTTTCCTTGGGCCAGGTCCCCACTCTGGGGCCAACGTCCTGACTTTC,CASSIIFLGPGPHSGANVLTF
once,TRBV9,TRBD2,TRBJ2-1,TGTGCCAGCAGCAACCACCAGGCTGGCGGGAGCTTCAATGAGCAGTTCTTC,CASSNHQAGGSFNEQFF
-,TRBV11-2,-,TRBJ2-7,TGTGCCAGCAGCTTAGGGGGTAGCGGCATAAGATTCTACGAGCAGTACTTC,CASSLGGSGIRFYEQYF
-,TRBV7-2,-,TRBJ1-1,TGTGCCAGCAGCTTATCAGGGTTGATGGCTTTCTTT,CASSLSGLMAFF
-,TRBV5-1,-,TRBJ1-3,TGCGCCAGCAGCTTTTGGGGCAGGGCAGGGGACACCATATATTTT,CASSFWGRAGDTIYF
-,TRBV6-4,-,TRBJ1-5,TGTGCCAGCAGTGTGGAGGAACAGCCCCAGCATTTT,CASSVEEQPQHF
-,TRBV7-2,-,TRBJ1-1,TGTGCCAGCAGCTTAGCAGGGAGGGGCACTGAAGCTTTCTTT,CASSLAGRGTEAFF
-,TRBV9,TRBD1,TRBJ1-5,TGTGCCAGCAGCCCCCAAGGGACAGCGTTTGATCAGCCCCAGCATTTT,CASSPQGTAFDQPQHF
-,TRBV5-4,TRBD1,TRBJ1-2,TGTGCCAGCAGCTTGGGGACAGGGATCAATGGCTACACCTTC,CASSLGTGINGYTF
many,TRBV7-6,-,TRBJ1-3,TGTGCCAGCAGCTTAGCTGGGGGCGCAGGAAACACCATATATTTT,CASSLAGGAGNTIYF
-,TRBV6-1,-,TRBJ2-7,TGTGCCAGCAGTGAACAGGGGCCCCTCTACGAGCAGTACTTC,CASSEQGPLYEQYF
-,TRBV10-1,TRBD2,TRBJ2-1,TGCGCCAGCAGTGAGTCCGGGAGGGTTAATGAGCAGTTCTTC,CASSESGRVNEQFF
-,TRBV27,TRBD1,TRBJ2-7,TGTGCCAGCACAGGAACCGGGACAGGGGGCAGATACGAGCAGTACTTC,CASTGTGTGGRYEQYF